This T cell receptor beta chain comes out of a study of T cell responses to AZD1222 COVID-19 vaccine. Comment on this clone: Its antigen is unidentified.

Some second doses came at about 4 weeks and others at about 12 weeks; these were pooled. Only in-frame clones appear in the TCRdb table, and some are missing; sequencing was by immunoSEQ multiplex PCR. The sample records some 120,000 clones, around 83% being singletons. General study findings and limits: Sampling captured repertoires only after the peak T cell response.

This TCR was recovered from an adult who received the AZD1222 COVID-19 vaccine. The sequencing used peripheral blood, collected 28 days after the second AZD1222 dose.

CDR3 loop: CAWHLGTVNTEAFF. CDR3 DNA: TGTGCTTGGCACCTGGGGACGGTCAACACTGAAGCTTTCTTT. This sequence joins TRBV30 and TRBJ1-1; tentatively, D is TRBD1 (5 bases). The germline V gene encodes CDR1 GTSNPN and CDR2 SVGIG (reference sequence). The CDR3 has 14 residues.